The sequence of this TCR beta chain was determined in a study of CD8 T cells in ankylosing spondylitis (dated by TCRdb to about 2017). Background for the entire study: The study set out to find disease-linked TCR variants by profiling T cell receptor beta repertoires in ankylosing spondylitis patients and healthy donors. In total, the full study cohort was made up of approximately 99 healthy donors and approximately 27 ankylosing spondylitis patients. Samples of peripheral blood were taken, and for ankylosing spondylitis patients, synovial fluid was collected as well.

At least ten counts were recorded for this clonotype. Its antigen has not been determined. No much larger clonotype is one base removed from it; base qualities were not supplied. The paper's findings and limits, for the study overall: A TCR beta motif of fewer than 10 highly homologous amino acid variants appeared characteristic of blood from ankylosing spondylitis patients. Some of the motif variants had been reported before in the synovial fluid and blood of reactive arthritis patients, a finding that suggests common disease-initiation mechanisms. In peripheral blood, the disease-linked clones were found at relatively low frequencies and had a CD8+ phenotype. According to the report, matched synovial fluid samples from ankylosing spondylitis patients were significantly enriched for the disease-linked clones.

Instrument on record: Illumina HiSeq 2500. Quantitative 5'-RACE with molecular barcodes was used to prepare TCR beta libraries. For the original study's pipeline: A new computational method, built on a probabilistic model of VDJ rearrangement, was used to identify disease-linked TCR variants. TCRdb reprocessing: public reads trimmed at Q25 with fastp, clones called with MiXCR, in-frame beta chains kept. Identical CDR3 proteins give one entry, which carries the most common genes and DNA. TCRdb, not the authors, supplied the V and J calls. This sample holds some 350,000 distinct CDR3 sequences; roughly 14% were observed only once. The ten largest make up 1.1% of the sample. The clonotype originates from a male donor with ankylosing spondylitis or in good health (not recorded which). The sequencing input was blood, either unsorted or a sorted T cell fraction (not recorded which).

CDR3 protein: CSATGAWNTEAFF. Here is the DNA: TGCAGTGCCACAGGGGCCTGGAACACTGAAGCTTTCTTT. This chain joins TRBV20-1 to TRBJ1-1, and 7 junction bases match TRBD1. In the germline V gene (reference sequence), CDR1 corresponds to DFQATT and CDR2 to SNEGSKA. V loses 6 bases at its end and J loses 1 base; junction bases beyond the gene matches: 5. Including cysteine and phenylalanine, the CDR3 has 13 amino acids. CDR3 DNA is the only sequence kept; it has 39 bases, read in frame from the first base.